A single sample gave rise to the 17 T cell receptor beta chains below, sequenced in a study of cytomegalovirus exposure and HLA in healthy donors. Researchers ran the PCR with 60 Vbeta and 13 Jbeta primers. Assay used: immunoSEQ multiplex PCR; TCRdb lists only in-frame clones, some missing. The sample shows 150,000 to 200,000 clones, roughly 80% of them seen only once. The sequenced sample consisted of PBMCs. The source is a man in his fifties in good health and CMV-seropositive.

The J gene is TRBJ1-5, the V gene TRBV7-2; weak D call: TRBD1 (5 bases). Trimming removed 4 bases at V and 2 bases at J, with 18 bases between. Germline values: CDR1 SGHTA, CDR2 FQGNSA. The CDR3 extends over 17 amino acids. The CDR3 DNA is TGTGCCAGCAGCTCCGACAGAGGAAAAGGGGGCAATCAGCCCCAGCATTTT. It translates to CASSSDRGKGGNQPQHF.

This clone was found a few times. V usage is TRBV4-1 and J usage is TRBJ1-5; no definite D call. CDR1 and CDR2 (germline): MGHRA, YSYEKL. V was trimmed by 4 bases and J by 0 bases, leaving 7 bases between them. The length of the CDR3 is 14 residues. The CDR3 spells CASSLVVSNQPQHF. The CDR3 bases are TGCGCCAGCAGCCTAGTGGTTAGCAATCAGCCCCAGCATTTT.

Comment on this clone: The germline gene is not matched at one end of the junction; a read error may be the cause. The chain is built from TRBV2 and TRBJ1-3; D is possibly TRBD1 (5 bases). CDR1 and CDR2 from the germline V gene are SNHLY and FYNNEI. The CDR3 loop spans 15 amino acids. The DNA for the CDR3 is TGTGCCAGCTGTCAGGGAAGGGGCTCTGGAAACACCGTATATTTT. Protein sequence: CASCQGRGSGNTVYF.

This chain joins TRBV6-5 and TRBJ1-2, with D perhaps matching TRBD1 (5 bases). Germline lookup yields CDR1 MNHEY and CDR2 SVGAGI. The CDR3 consists of 14 residues. Trimming took off 6 bases at V and 7 bases at J, with 18 bases between the two ends. The CDR3 DNA follows: TGTGCCAGCAGGAACCCAGGGTTTCAGGGTGGCTACACCTTC. This translates into CASRNPGFQGGYTF.

This clone was counted between two and nine times. The chain is built from TRBV27 and TRBJ2-5; 8 nucleotides agree with TRBD1. The junction had 3 bases not matched to a gene; V was cut back by 2 bases and J by 4 bases. The V gene's germline CDR1 is MNHEY and CDR2 SMNVEV (reference sequence). The CDR3 runs to 14 residues. CDR3 nucleotides: TGTGCCAGCAGTTTACAGGGGGCGGGAGAGACCCAGTACTTC. Translated, it gives CASSLQGAGETQYF.

This clone was found a few times. V and J are TRBV10-1 and TRBJ2-7, with 11 bases lining up with TRBD1. V was clipped by 4 bases and J by 3 bases; unmatched bases: 5. Germline values: CDR1 WNHNN, CDR2 SYGVQD (reference sequence). This CDR3 has 15 residues. CDR3 coding DNA: TGCGCCAGCAGTGCACCCGGGACAGGGGGCTACGAGCAGTACTTC. This encodes CASSAPGTGGYEQYF.

V is TRBV6-5 and J is TRBJ1-6; 10 nucleotides line up with TRBD1. The CDR3 spans 15 residues. Germline loops: CDR1 MNHEY, CDR2 SVGAGI. V lost 6 bases to trimming and J lost 7 bases; unmatched junction nucleotides: 6. The CDR3, as DNA: TGTGCCAGCAGGTCGGGACAGGGGATAAATTCACCCCTCCACTTT. Translation: CASRSGQGINSPLHF.

CDR3 region: CASSEGAGEQYF. The CDR3 bases are TGCGCCAGCAGCGAGGGGGCGGGCGAGCAGTACTTC. The chain has TRBV5-1 and TRBJ2-7, with 7 bases lining up with TRBD1. V trimming: 4 bases; J trimming: 6 bases; junction bases outside the gene matches: 4. Germline-derived CDR1 and CDR2 are SGHRS and YFSETQ. The CDR3 contains 12 residues.

The rearrangement uses TRBV6-5 and TRBJ1-2, with 9 bases fitting TRBD1. CDR3 length equals 14 residues. Trimming at V came to 6 bases and at J to 4 bases, leaving 6 bases not matched to a gene. Germline V lookup: CDR1 MNHEY, CDR2 SVGAGI. The CDR3 is CASRMGQGAYGYTF. In DNA form, the CDR3 reads TGTGCCAGCAGGATGGGACAGGGAGCCTATGGCTACACCTTC.

This chain uses TRBV5-1 with TRBJ1-2; tentative D call: TRBD1 (6 bases). The CDR3 extends over 16 amino acids. V was pared by 1 base and J by 8 bases, with 21 bases between. The V gene's germline CDR1 is SGHRS and CDR2 YFSETQ. The DNA of the CDR3 is TGCGCCAGCAGCTTGACAGGGTCTCCTTCTAGGGGCGGCTACACCTTC. It encodes CASSLTGSPSRGGYTF.

The chain recombines TRBV19 with TRBJ1-2; D is uncertain. CDR1 and CDR2 from the germline V gene are LNHDA and SQIVND (reference sequence). V lost 5 bases, J lost 7 bases, and 11 bases lay in between. CDR3 length: 12 residues. Here the CDR3 reads CASSAPFGGYTF. For the CDR3, the DNA is TGTGCCAGTAGTGCCCCGTTCGGTGGCTACACCTTC.

J is TRBJ1-3 and V is TRBV7-8; D is perhaps TRBD1 (6 bases). Germline assignment: CDR1 SGHVS and CDR2 FQNEAQ. V dropped 7 bases and J dropped 2 bases, with 18 bases sitting between them. The CDR3 runs to 16 residues. The CDR3 loop is CASMSGRTATGNTIYF. The DNA for the CDR3 is TGTGCCAGCATGTCCGGCCGGACAGCGACTGGAAACACCATATATTTT.

The chain couples TRBV19 to TRBJ1-1; 10 bases are shared with TRBD1. Germline V gene lookup returns CDR1 LNHDA and CDR2 SQIVND (reference sequence). CDR3 length: 16 amino acids. The V segment lost 6 bases and the J segment 0 bases; nucleotides outside the gene matches: 7. For the CDR3, the DNA is TGTGCCAGTAGCCGCGACAGGGGGCTAATGAACACTGAAGCTTTCTTT. It encodes CASSRDRGLMNTEAFF.

The V call is TRBV19, the J call TRBJ1-1; 10 nucleotides line up with TRBD1. The germline V gene has CDR1 LNHDA and CDR2 SQIVND (reference sequence). The length of the CDR3 is 14 residues. The trim removed 5 bases at V and 7 bases at J, leaving 7 bases unmatched. CDR3 amino acids: CASSWDRGSGEAFF. DNA of the CDR3: TGTGCCAGTAGTTGGGACAGGGGCTCAGGTGAAGCTTTCTTT. The full variable domain, in which reference TRBV19 and TRBJ1-1 provide the parts outside the CDR3, is DGGITQSPKYLFRKEGQNVTLSCEQNLNHDAMYWYRQDPGQGLRLIYYSQIVNDFQKGDIAEGYSVSREKKESFPLTVTSAQKNPTAFYLCASSWDRGSGEAFFGQGTRLTVV.

The chain is built from TRBV7-2 and TRBJ2-7; tentatively, D is TRBD1 (6 bases). The V and J ends lost 6 bases and 1 base respectively, with 13 bases between them. Germline CDR1 is SGHTA and CDR2 is FQGNSA. CDR3 length: 14 residues. CDR3 amino acids: CASRQEQGSYEQYF. The CDR3 coding sequence is TGTGCCAGCAGGCAGGAACAGGGTTCCTACGAGCAGTACTTC.

The V call is TRBV2, the J call TRBJ1-5; a weak D match, TRBD1 (5 bases). Per the germline V gene, CDR1 is SNHLY and CDR2 is FYNNEI. This CDR3 has 16 amino acids. V lost 2 bases, J lost 2 bases, and 13 bases lay in between. The CDR3 is CASSELVGVGNQPQHF. CDR3 nucleotide sequence: TGTGCCAGCAGTGAATTGGTAGGGGTGGGCAATCAGCCCCAGCATTTT.

This clone turned up a few times. The chain employs TRBV25-1 and TRBJ2-7; the D gene is possibly TRBD1 (6 bases). The germline V and J ends were trimmed by 9 bases and 7 bases, with 13 bases remaining between them. This CDR3 spans 11 amino acids. Germline V gives CDR1 MGHDK, CDR2 SYGVNS. The CDR3 region has the DNA TGTGCCAGTGGACAGTTCGGAGAGCAGTACTTC. This codes for CASGQFGEQYF.